One and the same sample provided the 4 T cell receptor beta chains below, sequenced in a study of CD8+ T cells in alopecia areata. Sequencing relied on a cDNA template that was reverse transcribed from extracted RNA. Clones were sequenced by immunoSEQ multiplex PCR, and TCRdb holds only the in-frame ones, with some missing. The sample carries 150,000 to 200,000 clones, around 60% recorded once. Documented treatment: oral pan-JAK inhibitor, 5-10 mg twice daily. Sequencing used CD4+ T cells sorted from blood, obtained at week 24, from a patient treated with tofacitinib. These receptors were obtained from a human donor with alopecia areata.

This clone was seen only once. The chain is built from TRBV25-1 and TRBJ1-1; 9 bases match TRBD1. There are 15 residues in the CDR3. With V trimmed by 6 bases and J by 0 bases, 5 bases remained unmatched. Germline V gene sequence: CDR1 MGHDK, CDR2 SYGVNS. The DNA for the CDR3 is TGTGCCAGCAGCAGAGGGACAGGGTTGAACACTGAAGCTTTCTTT. Translating gives CASSRGTGLNTEAFF.

A few counts support this clone. V is TRBV6-5 and J is TRBJ2-3; either TRBD1 or TRBD2 may fit D (7 bases each). V dropped 6 bases and J dropped 6 bases, with 16 bases sitting between them. The CDR3 length is 14 residues. Germline V lookup: CDR1 MNHEY, CDR2 SVGAGI. The CDR3 nucleotides are TGTGCCAGCAGGCCAGGGGGAGGGTTGGATACGCAGTATTTT. Protein product: CASRPGGGLDTQYF.

This clone was counted a single time. V and J are TRBV21-1 and TRBJ1-1; the table assigns TRBD1, which was not confirmed against the DNA. TRBV21-1 is marked as a pseudogene. This CDR3 comprises 14 residues. CDR3 protein: CASSKDSTDTEAFF. Here the CDR3 DNA reads TGTGCCAGCAGCAAAGACAGTACGGACACTGAAGCTTTCTTT.

The chain combines TRBV29-1 with TRBJ2-3, with TRBD1 identical over 9 bases. Germline values: CDR1 SQVTM, CDR2 ANQGSEA. V lost 8 bases to trimming and J lost 1 base; unmatched junction nucleotides: 4. The CDR3 totals 13 residues. DNA of the CDR3: TGCAGCAGCCGACAGGGGGGCACAGATACGCAGTATTTT. Its protein product is CSSRQGGTDTQYF.